Below, 21 T cell receptor beta chains from the same sample are listed, as sequenced in a study of identical twins listed by TCRdb under 2016. The library was made by 5' RACE. Sequencing was performed on an Illumina HiSeq 2000. TCRdb trimmed public reads at Q25 via fastp, called clones via MiXCR and kept in-frame beta chains. Identical CDR3 proteins give one entry, which carries the most common genes and DNA. The sample profile shows 450,000 to 650,000 distinct CDR3 sequences; around 15% of them were found once. Roughly 0.43% of the sample goes to the ten largest clones. This same sample was also taken into another study, of yellow fever vaccine responses in identical twins.

The sequencing input was CD4+ T cells sorted from blood. The receptors stem from a woman between 18 and 29 years old in good health.

This clonotype appeared a few times. V gene TRBV10-3 combines with J gene TRBJ2-7; 8 nucleotides line up with TRBD1. V was clipped by 10 bases and J by 3 bases; unmatched bases: 17. The CDR3 is 16 residues long. Germline V gene sequence: CDR1 ENHRY, CDR2 SYGVKD. The chain's CDR3 is CATADRWTGRFYEQYV. For the CDR3, the DNA is TGTGCCACTGCCGACCGGTGGACAGGGAGATTCTACGAGCAGTACGTC.

The gene calls are TRBV7-9 and TRBJ1-6, with TRBD1 matching 8 bases. The CDR3 is 13 amino acids. J gave up 10 bases and V 5 bases, and 4 bases lay outside the gene matches. Germline CDR1 is SEHNR and CDR2 is FQNEAQ (reference sequence). CDR3 in DNA: TGTGCCAGCAGCAGGACAGGGCTCTCACCCCTCCACTTT. This codes for CASSRTGLSPLHF.

The table lists this clonotype with many counts. V usage is TRBV12-3 or TRBV12-4 and J usage is TRBJ1-3, with 7 bases that match TRBD1. V was pared by 8 bases and J by 2 bases, with 0 bases of the junction left unmatched. This CDR3 has 12 residues. The DNA for the CDR3 is TGTGCCAGCGACAGGGCTGGAAACACCATATATTTT. Amino acid sequence: CASDRAGNTIYF.

This clonotype turned up a few times. The CDR3 nucleotides read TGTGCCAGCAGCGTAGGGAGGACTAGCGGGGAGGAGCAGTTCTTC. Encoded protein: CASSVGRTSGEEQFF. This rearrangement joins TRBV9 to TRBJ2-1; the match to TRBD2 covers 12 bases. CDR1 SGDLS and CDR2 YYNGEE come from the germline V gene. This CDR3 is built from 15 residues. V lost 0 bases and J lost 10; bases outside the gene matches: 5.

This clonotype was counted many times. The rearrangement uses TRBV29-1 and TRBJ1-1, with D uncertain. CDR3 length: 11 residues. CDR1 is SQVTM and CDR2 is ANQGSEA in the germline V gene. Trimming stripped 7 bases from V and 7 bases from J, with 13 bases between. The CDR3, as DNA: TGCAGCGCCCGGTGGGGAAATGAAGCTTTCTTT. Translating it yields CSARWGNEAFF.

This clonotype showed up just a few times. The chain joins TRBV29-1 to TRBJ1-2; 10 positions agree with TRBD1. Germline V gene lookup returns CDR1 SQVTM and CDR2 ANQGSEA. CDR3 length equals 13 residues. V lost 4 bases, J lost 4 bases, and 3 bases stayed unmatched. CDR3 sequence reads: CSVGDRGPYGYTF. CDR3 nucleotides: TGCAGCGTTGGGGACAGGGGACCCTATGGCTACACCTTC.

This sequence joins TRBV5-6 and TRBJ1-1, with 8 bases matching TRBD1. J lost 3 bases, V lost 5 bases, and 3 bases had no gene match. Per germline, CDR1 SGHDT and CDR2 YYEEEE. The CDR3 is 13 residues long. Here the CDR3 DNA reads TGTGCCAGCAGTGAGGACAGGGACACTGAAGCTTTCTTT. Encoded protein: CASSEDRDTEAFF.

This clonotype was recorded a few times. V and J are TRBV18 and TRBJ1-1; D not certain. V lost 2 bases to trimming and J lost 1 base, with 11 bases between them. CDR3 length equals 15 residues. Germline CDR1 is KGHSH and CDR2 is LQKENI. Here the CDR3 DNA reads TGTGCCAGCTCACCAGGTCGCCACAAGAACACTGAAGCTTTCTTT. Protein product: CASSPGRHKNTEAFF. Full variable domain (rest looked up from reference TRBV18 and TRBJ1-1): NAGVMQNPRHLVRRRGQEARLRCSPMKGHSHVYWYRQLPEEGLKFMVYLQKENIIDESGMPKERFSAEFPKEGPSILRIQQVVRGDSAAYFCASSPGRHKNTEAFFGQGTRLTVV.

The chain combines TRBV25-1 with TRBJ1-5; D unclear. Germline values: CDR1 MGHDK, CDR2 SYGVNS. The V and J ends lost 2 bases and 2 bases respectively, with 10 bases between them. The CDR3 loop spans 15 amino acids. CDR3 sequence reads: CASSESGSGNQPQHF. CDR3 nucleotides: TGTGCCAGCAGTGAAAGTGGGTCGGGCAATCAGCCCCAGCATTTT.

V is TRBV5-6 and J is TRBJ1-6, with TRBD1 as a possible D gene (6 bases). Germline V lookup: CDR1 SGHDT, CDR2 YYEEEE. There are 15 residues in the CDR3. The V gene lost 7 bases and the J gene lost 10 bases, with 21 bases spanning the gap. The DNA for the CDR3 is TGTGCCAGCCGTGAAGGCGGACAGTATGGGTCACCCCTCCACTTT. Translated, it gives CASREGGQYGSPLHF.

V usage is TRBV11-2 and J usage is TRBJ2-3; D might be TRBD1 (6 bases). This CDR3 has 13 residues. Between the trimmed V and J ends, which lost 6 bases and 6 bases, there was a span of 13 bases. CDR1 and CDR2 from the germline V gene are SGHAT and FQNNGV. The CDR3 DNA reads as TGTGCCAGCAGTCGACCAGGGGTTGATACGCAGTATTTT. Protein: CASSRPGVDTQYF. The full variable domain, with the rest looked up from reference TRBV11-2 and TRBJ2-3, is EAGVAQSPRYKIIEKRQSVAFWCNPISGHATLYWYQQILGQGPKLLIQFQNNGVVDDSQLPKDRFSAERLKGVDSTLKIQPAKLEDSAVYLCASSRPGVDTQYFGPGTRLTVL.

This clonotype was found many times. The chain recombines TRBV5-1 with TRBJ2-3, with TRBD2 identical over 14 bases. CDR3 length: 15 residues. From germline, CDR1 is SGHRS and CDR2 YFSETQ. Trimming removed 2 bases from V and 5 bases from J; junction bases left unmatched: 1. CDR3 amino acids: CASSLGLAGGDTQYF. The CDR3 DNA sequence: TGCGCCAGCAGCTTAGGACTAGCGGGAGGAGATACGCAGTATTTT.

This clonotype has only a few counts. This chain links TRBV19 with TRBJ1-3; D gene ambiguous. The V end lost 7 bases, the J end lost 2 bases, and 15 bases lay between the germline ends. Germline V gene sequence: CDR1 LNHDA, CDR2 SQIVND (reference sequence). The CDR3 contains 15 residues. In nucleotides, the CDR3 is TGTGCCAGTACCCCCTGGGCAGGACCTGGAAACACCATATATTTT. It encodes CASTPWAGPGNTIYF.

The J gene is TRBJ2-7, the V gene TRBV7-3, with D hard to call. CDR3 length: 13 amino acids. V lost 2 bases to trimming and J lost 3 bases, with 8 bases between them. Germline V gene sequence: CDR1 SGHTA, CDR2 FQGTGA. CDR3 in DNA: TGTGCCAGCAGCTTATACCGAAACTACGAGCAGTACTTC. As protein: CASSLYRNYEQYF.

The V gene is TRBV6-2 or TRBV6-3, the J gene TRBJ2-5; D possibly corresponds to TRBD2 (6 bases). The V end was cut by 4 bases, the J end by 3 bases, with 21 bases between. The CDR3 runs 17 residues. The germline CDR1 and CDR2 sequences are MNHEY and SVGEGT. The CDR3 protein is CASSSPLRGGGEETQYF. The CDR3 coding sequence is TGTGCCAGCAGTTCACCGCTGAGGGGAGGAGGGGAAGAGACCCAGTACTTC.

The gene calls are TRBV9 and TRBJ2-1; D not certain. Germline V gene lookup returns CDR1 SGDLS and CDR2 YYNGEE. V was trimmed by 2 bases and J by 6 bases, leaving 12 bases between them. This CDR3 is built from 14 residues. DNA for the CDR3: TGTGCCAGCAGCGTTACCGGAAAGGGCAATGAGCAGTTCTTC. As protein: CASSVTGKGNEQFF.

The DNA of the CDR3 is TGTGCCAGCAGTTCCACTTTTAGCGGGAGGATCCAGTACTTC. It translates to CASSSTFSGRIQYF. The chain recombines TRBV27 with TRBJ2-5, with TRBD2 identical over 10 bases. The CDR3 is 14 residues long. V gave up 4 bases and J gave up 10 bases; unmatched junction bases: 9. Per germline, CDR1 MNHEY and CDR2 SMNVEV (reference sequence).

This clonotype was detected only a few times. V and J are TRBV5-1 and TRBJ1-6, with 7 bases aligning to TRBD1. CDR3 length equals 14 residues. The trim removed 2 bases at V and 5 bases at J, leaving 1 base unmatched. In germline, CDR1 is SGHRS, CDR2 YFSETQ. In DNA form, the CDR3 reads TGCGCCAGCAGCTTCGGACAGGATAATTCACCCCTCCACTTT. Residues: CASSFGQDNSPLHF.

This clonotype occurred a few times. DNA for the CDR3: TGTGCCAGCAGTTTAGCGGGGGGATCCTATGGCTACACCTTC. Translation: CASSLAGGSYGYTF. The gene calls are TRBV12-3 or TRBV12-4 and TRBJ1-2, with D possibly TRBD1 on 5 matching bases. V dropped 0 bases and J dropped 4 bases, with 9 bases sitting between them. The CDR3 covers 14 residues.

The chain combines TRBV10-1 with TRBJ1-1; possibly TRBD1 for D (6 bases). The CDR3 covers 14 residues. Trimming pared 0 bases from V and 5 bases from J, leaving 10 bases between. Germline lookup yields CDR1 WNHNN and CDR2 SYGVQD (reference sequence). CDR3 in DNA: TGCGCCAGCAGTGAGTCGAACCAGGGGACTGAAGCTTTCTTT. Protein product: CASSESNQGTEAFF.

This rearrangement joins TRBV7-8 to TRBJ2-3; 10 nucleotides agree with TRBD1. The CDR3 has 19 amino acids. V trimming: 5 bases; J trimming: 4 bases; junction bases outside the gene matches: 18. Germline V gives CDR1 SGHVS, CDR2 FQNEAQ. CDR3 amino acids: CASSTRTGTGVGFSDTQYF. Written as DNA, the CDR3 is TGTGCCAGCAGCACTCGTACCGGGACAGGGGTCGGGTTTTCAGATACGCAGTATTTT.